The next 23 T cell receptor beta chains were all read from a single sample in a study of blood T cells in healthy people across ages. A second PCR, run for roughly 7 to 12 cycles, used a sample-barcoded 5' primer plus a J-beta primer mix. A single record per CDR3 protein comes from TCRdb applying MiXCR to the 5' RACE reads. The sample holds 1.5 million to 2 million distinct CDR3 sequences; 39% are singletons and the top ten take 20% to 25%. Sequenced sample: blood. The receptors originated from a human donor in good health.

The chain links TRBV5-8 to TRBJ2-1, with D possibly being TRBD1 (5 bases). The CDR3 covers 17 residues. Germline assignment: CDR1 SGHTS and CDR2 YDEGEE. V dropped 1 base and J dropped 0 bases, with 14 bases sitting between them. This chain's CDR3 is CASSLIQTVLSYNEQFF. CDR3 in DNA: TGTGCCAGCAGCTTGATACAGACAGTTCTCTCCTACAATGAGCAGTTCTTC.

This chain joins TRBV19 and TRBJ2-5, with D perhaps assigned TRBD1 or TRBD2 (5 bases each). Germline loops: CDR1 LNHDA, CDR2 SQIVND (reference sequence). Trimming pared 1 base from V and 2 bases from J, leaving 11 bases between. The CDR3 has 15 amino acids. CDR3 bases: TGTGCCAGTAGTATAGGAGGGACGGATCAAGAGACCCAGTACTTC. This codes for CASSIGGTDQETQYF.

V and J are TRBV6-5 and TRBJ1-2; maybe TRBD1 (5 bases). The germline V and J ends were trimmed by 0 bases and 7 bases, with 21 bases remaining between them. Germline CDR1 MNHEY, CDR2 SVGAGI. The CDR3 extends over 17 amino acids. CDR3 sequence reads: CASSYSGRYSRERGYTF. CDR3 in DNA: TGTGCCAGCAGTTACTCGGGGCGATATAGTCGGGAGCGTGGCTACACCTTC.

The CDR3 here is CASSSDFGVRTEAFF. CDR3 in DNA: TGTGCCAGCAGTTCTGACTTCGGGGTTAGGACTGAAGCTTTCTTT. V gene TRBV6-5 combines with J gene TRBJ1-1; no clear D. CDR3 length: 15 residues. V lost 4 bases, J lost 5 bases, and 17 bases lay in between. Germline V CDR1 and CDR2: MNHEY, SVGAGI.

This clonotype was observed a single time. The chain combines TRBV6-2 or TRBV6-3 with TRBJ2-5, with a possible D match to TRBD2 (6 bases). The V end was cut by 7 bases, the J end by 5 bases, with 23 bases between. Germline CDR1 MNHEY, CDR2 SVGEGT. This CDR3 is 16 amino acids long. The CDR3 DNA follows: TGTGCCAGCACGGTGGCCGGGTTTGGGGGGACGGAGACCCAGTACTTC. It translates to CASTVAGFGGTETQYF.

V usage is TRBV15 and J usage is TRBJ2-7, with 10 bases aligning to TRBD2. The CDR3 extends over 16 amino acids. Germline V CDR1 and CDR2: LNHNV, YYDKDF (reference sequence). V lost 4 bases, J lost 3 bases, and 9 bases stayed unmatched. The CDR3 DNA is TGTGCCACCAGCACTAGCGGGGGTCGCGCGATCTACGAGCAGTACTTC. This encodes CATSTSGGRAIYEQYF. Filled out from reference TRBV15 and TRBJ2-7, the complete variable domain reads DAMVIQNPRYQVTQFGKPVTLSCSQTLNHNVMYWYQQKSSQAPKLLFHYYDKDFNNEADTPDNFQSRRPNTSFCFLDIRSPGLGDTAMYLCATSTSGGRAIYEQYFGPGTRLTVT.

The V call is TRBV7-2, the J call TRBJ2-1; no reliable D call. Looked up from germline, CDR1 is SGHTA and CDR2 is FQGNSA. This CDR3 is built from 14 residues. V was trimmed by 0 bases and J by 5 bases, leaving 8 bases between them. CDR3 in amino acids: CASSLANFDNEQFF. CDR3 nucleotides: TGTGCCAGCAGCTTAGCGAACTTTGACAATGAGCAGTTCTTC. The variable domain in full, with the rest retrieved from reference TRBV7-2 and TRBJ2-1, is GAGVSQSPSNKVTEKGKDVELRCDPISGHTALYWYRQSLGQGLEFLIYFQGNSAPDKSGLPSDRFSAERTGGSVSTLTIQRTQQEDSAVYLCASSLANFDNEQFFGPGTRLTVL.

In its sample, this clonotype was seen a few times. V is TRBV7-8 and J is TRBJ2-3, with 8 nucleotides matching TRBD2. CDR1 and CDR2 (germline): SGHVS, FQNEAQ. This CDR3 is 13 amino acids long. Germline trimming cut 8 bases from V and 2 bases from J; bases unmatched to any gene: 3. The chain's CDR3 is CASGAGVTDTQYF. In nucleotides, the CDR3 is TGTGCCAGCGGAGCGGGGGTCACAGATACGCAGTATTTT.

This chain uses TRBV6-2 or TRBV6-3 with TRBJ1-1, with 10 bases identical to TRBD1. This CDR3 is 16 amino acids long. V lost 4 bases to trimming and J lost 2 bases; unmatched junction nucleotides: 7. Germline CDR1 is MNHEY and CDR2 is SVGEGT. The CDR3 DNA follows: TGTGCCAGCAGTTCGGAGACAGGGGGCGATAACACTGAAGCTTTCTTT. Translation: CASSSETGGDNTEAFF.

This clonotype was seen a few times. The rearrangement joins TRBV6-2 or TRBV6-3 to TRBJ2-5, with D possibly matching TRBD1 (6 bases). V was pared by 5 bases and J by 5 bases, with 18 bases between. The CDR3 has 15 amino acids. CDR1 and CDR2 (germline): MNHEY, SVGEGT. The CDR3 loop reads CASSDPKGVRETQYF. CDR3 coding DNA: TGTGCCAGCAGTGACCCCAAGGGGGTGCGGGAGACCCAGTACTTC.

This clonotype was seen many times. CDR3 in DNA: TGTGCCAGCAGCAGTACCGGGACTAGGGAAGGGGGTGAGCAGTTCTTC. This sequence encodes CASSSTGTREGGEQFF. The chain has TRBV12-3 or TRBV12-4 and TRBJ2-1, with 8 bases matching TRBD2. The J segment lost 9 bases and the V segment lost 6 bases, leaving 16 bases of the junction unmatched. CDR3 length: 16 residues.

This chain connects TRBV20-1 to TRBJ1-2; a possible D gene is TRBD1 (6 bases). Trimming took 8 bases from V and 4 from J, leaving 20 bases between them. The CDR3 extends over 14 amino acids. Germline V gene data show CDR1 as DFQATT and CDR2 as SNEGSKA (reference sequence). The CDR3 bases are TGCAGTCCACTGGACAGACAACTTCTCTATGGCTACACCTTC. Amino acid sequence: CSPLDRQLLYGYTF.

The chain recombines TRBV28 with TRBJ1-5; TRBD1 agrees at 8 bases. The CDR3 runs 17 residues. V shed 5 bases and J 7 bases; nucleotides not matched to a gene: 16. Germline CDR1 is MDHEN and CDR2 is SYDVKM. For the CDR3, the DNA is TGTGCCAGCAGTCTCCCCCTCTTCGGACAGGGAAGGCAGCCCCAGCATTTT. Its translation: CASSLPLFGQGRQPQHF.

A few counts support this clonotype. The rearrangement joins TRBV12-3 or TRBV12-4 to TRBJ2-5; TRBD2 aligns across 11 bases. This CDR3 is 14 amino acids long. V lost 6 bases and J lost 11; bases outside the gene matches: 11. The CDR3 DNA follows: TGTGCCAGCAGCACACTAGCGGGGGTAGGTGAGCAGTACTTC. Amino acids: CASSTLAGVGEQYF.

This clonotype was recorded at least ten times. V gene TRBV4-3 combines with J gene TRBJ2-1; D call uncertain. The CDR3 is made up of 13 amino acids. Germline V gene sequence: CDR1 LGHNA, CDR2 YSLEER. The V end lost 1 base, the J end lost 4 bases, and 5 bases lay between the germline ends. CDR3 residues: CASSQGFYNEQFF. In nucleotides, the CDR3 is TGCGCCAGCAGCCAAGGTTTTTACAATGAGCAGTTCTTC.

This clonotype was seen a handful of times. The CDR3 nucleotides are TGTGCCAGCAGTTTAGCTAGCGTAACAGAGACCCAGTACTTC. As protein: CASSLASVTETQYF. V usage is TRBV12-3 or TRBV12-4 and J usage is TRBJ2-5, with a tentative D call TRBD2 (5 bases). V gave up 0 bases and J gave up 4 bases, with 9 bases separating them. This CDR3 is 14 amino acids long.

The chain employs TRBV7-2 and TRBJ2-1, with D unresolved. Between the trimmed V and J ends, which lost 1 base and 9 bases, there was a span of 13 bases. This CDR3 has 14 residues. Germline loops: CDR1 SGHTA, CDR2 FQGNSA. CDR3 DNA sequence: TGTGCCAGCAGCTTAGTAGCCGCGCGCGGTGAGCAGTTCTTC. This translates into CASSLVAARGEQFF. Full variable domain (rest looked up from reference TRBV7-2 and TRBJ2-1): GAGVSQSPSNKVTEKGKDVELRCDPISGHTALYWYRQSLGQGLEFLIYFQGNSAPDKSGLPSDRFSAERTGGSVSTLTIQRTQQEDSAVYLCASSLVAARGEQFFGPGTRLTVL.

The chain carries TRBV20-1 and TRBJ2-1, with D perhaps TRBD2 (6 bases). The CDR3 runs to 11 residues. V lost 5 bases, J lost 7 bases, and 9 bases lay in between. Germline CDR1 reads DFQATT; CDR2 reads SNEGSKA (reference sequence). In nucleotides, the CDR3 is TGCAGTGCTGCTCTAGCGAATGAGCAGTTCTTC. It codes for CSAALANEQFF.

The chain has TRBV6-5 and TRBJ2-4; no definite D call. The end of the DNA fits TRBJ2-5 better, so the J call may be wrong. This CDR3 is 14 amino acids long. Germline CDR1 MNHEY, CDR2 SVGAGI. In DNA form, the CDR3 reads TGTGCCAGCAGTTACTCAGGTCGGATGGGGACCCAGTACTTC. It translates to CASSYSGRMGTQYF.

CDR3 nucleotide sequence: TGTGCCAGCAGCTACCCGGGACAGCCCCAGCATTTT. It codes for CASSYPGQPQHF. The chain couples TRBV7-2 to TRBJ1-5; D ambiguous. The CDR3 runs 12 residues. CDR1 SGHTA and CDR2 FQGNSA come from the germline V gene. Trimming shortened V by 4 bases and J by 7 bases, and 8 bases separated the two germline ends.

Regarding this clonotype: A junction boundary mismatches the germline segment, possibly from a read error. The rearrangement links TRBV6-2 or TRBV6-3 to TRBJ2-1, with D hard to call. Germline values: CDR1 MNHEY, CDR2 SVGEGT. There are 18 residues in the CDR3. CDR3 DNA sequence: TGTACCAGCAGTTACATTACAAGGCAGGCCTTCTCCTACAATGAGCAGTTCTTC. It specifies CTSSYITRQAFSYNEQFF.

Only a few counts were recorded for this clonotype. The chain employs TRBV21-1 and TRBJ2-7; TRBD1, as called in the table, went unchecked against the DNA. TRBV21-1 is a listed pseudogene. CDR3 length equals 16 residues. The CDR3 DNA sequence: TGTGCCAGCAGCACCTACCTGAAGCCGGGACAGGTTGAGCAGTACTTC. Residues: CASSTYLKPGQVEQYF.

This chain uses TRBV5-5 with TRBJ2-7, with D maybe TRBD2 (7 bases). The J call is in doubt because the DNA end fits TRBJ2-4 better. The CDR3 has 15 residues. The germline gives CDR1 SGHKS, CDR2 YYEKEE (reference sequence). The CDR3 spells CASSSPGSGEGIQYF. The CDR3 DNA reads TGTGCCAGCAGCTCCCCCGGATCAGGGGAGGGCATTCAGTACTTC.